Shown below are 26 T cell receptor beta chains from a single sample sequenced in a study of tumor-infiltrating lymphocytes in primary liver carcinoma. Total RNA (roughly 530 ng) served as template for TCR beta cDNA synthesis primed by a constant-region primer. What produced the TCR beta libraries was three nested multiplex PCR rounds using slightly modified ARM-PCR. The first two PCR rounds used TRBV1-TRBV30 primers with a Cbeta primer, 9 to 11 cycles each. TCRdb recomputed calls from the multiplex PCR reads with MiXCR, one row per CDR3 protein. The sample lists 150,000 to 200,000 distinct CDR3 sequences; 50% to 75% were seen once. Germline DNA was extracted alongside blood RNA, which was obtained from unsorted whole blood. Material for sequencing was peripheral blood. The source of these receptors is a man aged 40-49 years with primary liver carcinoma and hepatitis B virus infection.

This clonotype has at least ten counts. The CDR3 DNA follows: TGTGCCAGCAGCGTCGGACAGCTCAGCCACTCCTACGAGCAGTACTTC. This sequence encodes CASSVGQLSHSYEQYF. This rearrangement joins TRBV11-3 to TRBJ2-7, with TRBD1 as a possible D gene (6 bases). Trimming cost V 5 bases and J 0 bases, with 17 bases left between them. CDR1 is SGHNT, CDR2 YENEEA, per germline. The CDR3 has 16 amino acids.

The rearrangement links TRBV5-1 to TRBJ2-3; 13 bases line up with TRBD2. The V gene's germline CDR1 is SGHRS and CDR2 YFSETQ. Trimming removed 6 bases from V and 0 bases from J; junction bases left unmatched: 10. The CDR3 covers 18 residues. The CDR3 DNA reads TGCGCCAGCAACCGATTACTAGCGGGAGGGTCTAGCACAGATACGCAGTATTTT. Translated, it gives CASNRLLAGGSSTDTQYF.

This clonotype has only a few counts. V and J are TRBV5-5 and TRBJ2-2; perhaps TRBD2 as D (6 bases). CDR1 is SGHKS, CDR2 YYEKEE, per germline (reference sequence). The V end was cut by 0 bases, the J end by 2 bases, with 14 bases between. The CDR3 is 17 amino acids. The CDR3 DNA sequence: TGTGCCAGCAGCTTGGCCGCAGCGGGCGCAAACACCGGGGAGCTGTTTTTT. Its protein product is CASSLAAAGANTGELFF.

The rearrangement uses TRBV6-2 or TRBV6-3 and TRBJ2-1; TRBD2 matches at 15 bases. Germline CDR1 is MNHEY and CDR2 is SVGEGT. The CDR3 spans 20 residues. J lost 5 bases, V lost 5 bases, and 16 bases had no gene match. As DNA, the CDR3 is TGTGCCAGCAGTCACAGGTCCACTCCGGGACTAGCGGGAGGACACAATGAGCAGTTCTTC. This codes for CASSHRSTPGLAGGHNEQFF.

With regard to this clonotype: This may come from a read error, since a much larger clone is one base off. CDR3 nucleotide sequence: TGTGCCAGCAGCCATGGACAGGATCTCGGTGAAAAACTGTTTTTT. It specifies CASSHGQDLGEKLFF. V is TRBV11-2 and J is TRBJ1-4; 7 nucleotides align to TRBD1. Germline assignment: CDR1 SGHAT and CDR2 FQNNGV. V dropped 5 bases and J dropped 7; count of bases not matched to a gene: 10. The CDR3 length is 15 residues.

The chain carries TRBV4-1 and TRBJ2-2, with D uncertain. This CDR3 is 16 amino acids long. The germline gives CDR1 MGHRA, CDR2 YSYEKL. The V end was cut by 4 bases, the J end by 5 bases, with 17 bases between. In DNA, the CDR3 is TGCGCCAGCAGCCGAGAACGTTCCGTGGGGACCGGGGAGCTGTTTTTT. It is translated as CASSRERSVGTGELFF.

V is TRBV6-6 and J is TRBJ2-3; 7 nucleotides align to TRBD2. With V trimmed by 10 bases and J by 0 bases, 4 bases remained unmatched. CDR1 and CDR2 (germline): MNHNY, SVGAGI (reference sequence). This CDR3 has 13 amino acids. CDR3 region: CANRGDSTDTQYF. DNA of the CDR3: TGTGCCAACCGGGGGGACAGCACAGATACGCAGTATTTT.

A word on this clonotype: The junction and the germline gene differ at one end; a read error may be behind it. The V and J genes are TRBV11-2 and TRBJ2-1; no clear D gene. The CDR3 spans 15 residues. Germline loops: CDR1 SGHAT, CDR2 FQNNGV. The CDR3 sequence is CASSSDLSSYNEQSF. DNA for the CDR3: TGTGCCAGCAGCTCGGACCTAAGCTCCTACAATGAGCAGTCCTTC.

The gene calls are TRBV7-8 and TRBJ2-7; a weak D match, TRBD2 (7 bases). V lost 5 bases to trimming and J lost 2 bases, with 19 bases between them. Looked up from germline, CDR1 is SGHVS and CDR2 is FQNEAQ. The CDR3 spans 16 residues. The CDR3 nucleotides read TGTGCCAGCAGCCAAACGGGGGGCATCGGAGCCTACGAGCAGTACTTC. The encoded protein is CASSQTGGIGAYEQYF.

Of note for this clonotype: A much more abundant neighbour one base away suggests this may be a read error. This likely comes from a read error, as the CDR3 has no conserved phenylalanine or tryptophan at its end. The gene calls are TRBV29-1 and TRBJ2-3, with D perhaps TRBD2 (6 bases). Trimming shortened V by 7 bases and J by 5 bases, and 13 bases separated the two germline ends. CDR3 length: 12 amino acids. The germline CDR1 and CDR2 sequences are SQVTM and ANQGSEA. The CDR3 here is CSEIGTGDTQYL. The CDR3 nucleotides are TGCAGCGAGATTGGGACTGGAGATACGCAGTATTTA.

Comment on this clonotype: Compared with germline, one end of the junction differs, possibly owing to a read error. This chain joins TRBV11-2 and TRBJ2-7, with 7 bases matching TRBD2. CDR1 and CDR2 (germline): SGHAT, FQNNGV. The CDR3 contains 14 residues. CDR3 in amino acids: CANSLAGPSYEQYF. The CDR3 DNA reads as TGTGCCAACAGCTTAGCGGGCCCCTCCTACGAGCAGTACTTT. Filled out from reference TRBV11-2 and TRBJ2-7, the complete variable domain reads EAGVAQSPRYKIIEKRQSVAFWCNPISGHATLYWYQQILGQGPKLLIQFQNNGVVDDSQLPKDRFSAERLKGVDSTLKIQPAKLEDSAVYLCANSLAGPSYEQYFGPGTRLTVT.

The V call is TRBV12-3 or TRBV12-4, the J call TRBJ1-2, with 8 bases identical to TRBD1. The CDR3 covers 14 residues. Trimming removed 5 bases from V and 4 bases from J; junction bases left unmatched: 6. CDR3 residues: CASSTGTGAYGYTF. The CDR3 coding sequence is TGTGCCAGCAGTACCGGGACAGGAGCCTATGGCTACACCTTC.

This rearrangement joins TRBV7-8 to TRBJ2-7; D is unclear. V lost 2 bases and J 3 bases, leaving 8 bases between the germline ends. The CDR3 has 13 residues. Germline V CDR1 and CDR2: SGHVS, FQNEAQ. CDR3 loop: CASSLRSNYEQYF. CDR3 coding DNA: TGTGCCAGCAGCTTAAGGTCAAACTACGAGCAGTACTTC.

Remarks on this clonotype: One end of the junction does not line up with germline, which may come from a read error. The chain links TRBV7-8 to TRBJ1-3; maybe TRBD1 (6 bases). This CDR3 spans 17 amino acids. Germline V gene data show CDR1 as SGHVS and CDR2 as FQNEAQ. CDR3 protein: CAGSLAYDPGDGNTIYF. Here the CDR3 DNA reads TGTGCCGGCAGCTTAGCTTATGACCCAGGGGATGGAAACACCATATATTTT. Variable domain in full (rest from reference TRBV7-8 and TRBJ1-3): GAGVSQSPRYKVAKRGQDVALRCDPISGHVSLFWYQQALGQGPEFLTYFQNEAQLDKSGLPSDRFFAERPEGSVSTLKIQRTQQEDSAVYLCAGSLAYDPGDGNTIYFGEGSWLTVV.

V and J are TRBV29-1 and TRBJ1-1; no reliable D call. This CDR3 has 13 residues. CDR1 and CDR2 from the germline V gene are SQVTM and ANQGSEA. Deletions cut 7 bases from V and 4 bases from J, with 16 bases between. The CDR3 region is CSAGLGQITEAFF. The CDR3 DNA follows: TGCAGCGCTGGCCTAGGGCAAATCACTGAAGCTTTCTTT.

V gene TRBV6-5 combines with J gene TRBJ2-7; 7 positions match TRBD1. V trimming: 0 bases; J trimming: 6 bases; junction bases outside the gene matches: 5. This CDR3 is built from 14 residues. Germline V gives CDR1 MNHEY, CDR2 SVGAGI. This CDR3 reads CASSYSQGVSEQYF. The CDR3 nucleotides read TGTGCCAGCAGTTACTCTCAGGGGGTATCCGAGCAGTACTTC.

Notes on this clonotype: Sequence at one end of the junction differs from germline and may be a read error. V is TRBV13 and J is TRBJ1-1; weak D call: TRBD1 (6 bases). This CDR3 has 16 residues. Germline V gene data show CDR1 as PRHDT and CDR2 as FYEKMQ (reference sequence). The chain's CDR3 is CARSLAGDIPNTEAFF. The DNA of the CDR3 is TGTGCCAGGAGCTTAGCTGGGGACATCCCGAACACTGAAGCTTTCTTT.

This clonotype was recorded a few times. DNA of the CDR3: TGTGCCAGCAGCCAAGATCGACTAGCGGGAGGAGATACGCAGTATTTT. Its translation: CASSQDRLAGGDTQYF. The chain employs TRBV4-2 and TRBJ2-3; 13 positions agree with TRBD2. This CDR3 comprises 16 residues. Germline assignment: CDR1 LGHNA and CDR2 YNFKEQ. Unmatched junction bases numbered 2, after V lost 0 bases and J lost 5 bases.

Note on this clonotype: With a much larger clone just one base away, this may be a read error. The chain uses TRBV11-2 and TRBJ2-5; the D gene is possibly TRBD1 (7 bases). Germline V gene data show CDR1 as SGHAT and CDR2 as FQNNGV. The CDR3 extends over 12 amino acids. Trimming left V 4 bases short and J 7 bases short, with 10 bases between. This CDR3 reads CASSWQGGTQYF. In DNA form, the CDR3 reads TGTGCCAGCAGCTGGCAGGGGGGGACCCAGTACTTC.

About this clonotype itself: Possible read error: a much larger clone is one base away. The chain is built from TRBV29-1 and TRBJ2-7; 7 nucleotides align to TRBD2. Unmatched junction bases numbered 6, after V lost 4 bases and J lost 0 bases. The CDR3 covers 14 residues. Germline CDR1 SQVTM, CDR2 ANQGSEA. CDR3 DNA sequence: TGCAGCGTTGTAACTAAGCGGGACTCCTACGAGCAGTACTTC. This gives the protein CSVVTKRDSYEQYF.

A word on this clonotype: With a much larger clone just one base away, this may be a read error. The V call is TRBV29-1, the J call TRBJ2-7; tentatively, D is TRBD1 or TRBD2 (5 bases each). Germline V gene data show CDR1 as SQVTM and CDR2 as ANQGSEA. The CDR3 extends over 13 amino acids. V was shortened by 6 bases and J by 3 bases, with 15 bases between the two germline ends. CDR3 DNA: TGCAGCGTCCGGGGCACGAGACGCTACGAGCAGTACTTC. This gives the protein CSVRGTRRYEQYF.

A remark on this clonotype: At one end the junction does not follow the germline gene, possibly because of a read error. The chain has TRBV11-2 and TRBJ2-7, with D hard to call. Germline CDR1 is SGHAT and CDR2 is FQNNGV. The CDR3 sequence is 13 residues long. The CDR3: CANSSTRIYEQYF. As DNA, the CDR3 is TGTGCCAACAGCTCAACCAGGATCTACGAGCAGTACTTC.

This clonotype was counted at least ten times. This chain joins TRBV29-1 and TRBJ1-2, with 7 positions matching TRBD1. Per the germline V gene, CDR1 is SQVTM and CDR2 is ANQGSEA. V shed 3 bases and J 8 bases; nucleotides not matched to a gene: 6. The CDR3 runs 12 residues. CDR3 region: CSVEAQGGGYTF. In nucleotides, the CDR3 is TGCAGCGTTGAGGCTCAGGGGGGCGGCTACACCTTC.

Concerning this clonotype itself: Since a much larger clone is just one base distant, this may be a read error. The V call is TRBV29-1, the J call TRBJ2-7; TRBD2 might be the D (5 bases). Germline-derived CDR1 and CDR2 are SQVTM and ANQGSEA. V lost 5 bases and J lost 0, with 11 bases in between. There are 13 residues in the CDR3. CDR3 nucleotides: TGCAGCGTTTCCGGGAATAGCTCCTACGAGCAGTACTTC. Protein product: CSVSGNSSYEQYF.

Notes on this clonotype: A read error is possible here, since a much larger clone lies one base away. This sequence joins TRBV4-3 and TRBJ2-1; D gene unclear. The V gene lost 0 bases and the J gene lost 0 bases, with 9 bases spanning the gap. The CDR3 sequence is 16 residues long. The V gene's germline CDR1 is LGHNA and CDR2 YSLEER. CDR3 amino acids: CASSQDVGSSYNEQFF. CDR3 coding DNA: TGCGCCAGCAGCCAAGATGTGGGAAGCTCCTACAATGAGCAGTTCTTC.

A note on this clonotype: It is likely a read error, because the conserved phenylalanine at the end of the CDR3 is missing. The DNA is omitted, as the CDR3 cannot be located on it reliably, and the CDR3 follows TCRdb's listing. The J gene is TRBJ2-3, the V gene TRBV29-1; TRBD1 reflects the table's D call only, with no check against the DNA. The CDR3 region is 12 residues in length, termini included. In germline, CDR1 is SQVTM, CDR2 ANQGSEA. The CDR3 loop reads CSVWTLVGPAYL.